This T cell receptor beta chain comes out of a study of naive and memory T cell subsets. The table lists this clonotype with many counts. The antigen remains unidentified. The beta constant-region primer was an equimolar mix of two oligonucleotides covering TRBC1 and TRBC2. Nested alpha and beta constant-region primers with the SP2 primer drove four PCR rounds on ligated cDNA. The cDNA 3' end received a ligated single-stranded oligonucleotide carrying the SP2 primer and a 12-nucleotide UMI. MiXCR was run by TCRdb on the UMI-ligation and nested PCR reads, yielding one entry per CDR3 protein. In the table there are some 82,000 distinct CDR3 sequences, over 9% of which are singletons. Study-wide results and limits: TCR counts from RNA may reflect activation-linked expression changes. Especially in CD8 cells, naive repertoires contained a few larger clonotypes, possibly CD45RA-re-expressing memory cells. Diversity fell and Gini index rose from naive through CM, EM, EMRA. Between naive and memory subsets, TCR abundance power law exponents differed.

The TCR sequence derives from a human donor in good health. Material: naive CD4+ T cells from blood.

Written as DNA, the CDR3 is TGTGCCAGCAGCCGACAGGAAGCCTACGAGCAGTACTTC. It specifies CASSRQEAYEQYF. The chain couples TRBV7-2 to TRBJ2-7, with D possibly matching TRBD1 (6 bases). Germline values: CDR1 SGHTA, CDR2 FQGNSA. The CDR3 spans 13 residues. Trimming cost V 5 bases and J 2 bases, with 10 bases left between them.